Sequencing of this TCR beta chain was carried out in a study of blood T cells in healthy people across ages. This clonotype was picked up a small number of times. Its target is not known. Whole-study findings and limits: Relative to aged donors, long-lived donors carried more naive CD4+ cells and displayed higher diversity.

The second PCR ran roughly 6 to 11 cycles with a sample-barcoded 5' primer and J-beta primers. A single record per CDR3 protein comes from TCRdb applying MiXCR to the 5' RACE reads. The sample has approximately 780,000 distinct CDR3 sequences; around a quarter are singletons. The germline V and J ends were trimmed by 6 bases and 1 base, with 12 bases remaining between them. Germline loops: CDR1 SEHNR, CDR2 FQNEAQ (reference sequence). CDR3 length: 14 amino acids. In addition, the sample was reused for a study of T cells of mothers and their children.

This sequence was found in a boy under 18 in good health. V and J are TRBV7-9 and TRBJ2-5, with D hard to call. Sample: blood. CDR3 region: CASSWDSGQETQYF. The CDR3 DNA reads TGTGCCAGCAGTTGGGATTCGGGCCAAGAGACCCAGTACTTC.